Below, 9 T cell receptor beta chains from the same sample are listed, as sequenced in a study of T cell repertoires in cytomegalovirus infection. TCRdb passed the reads through MiXCR, listing each CDR3 protein once. The sample has under 600,000 distinct CDR3 sequences, about 15% seen once. The sequenced material came from CD8+ T cells from PBMCs. All receptors derive from a human donor in good health (CMV status not recorded). Some clones in this sample may be carry-over from other donors' samples.

This clonotype was counted only a few times. J is TRBJ1-5 and V is TRBV6-1; D may be TRBD1 (5 bases). The V and J ends lost 6 bases and 3 bases respectively, with 12 bases between them. Looked up from germline, CDR1 is MNHNS and CDR2 is SASEGT. The CDR3 sequence is 14 residues long. CDR3 sequence reads: CASSLARDNQPQHF. CDR3 bases: TGTGCCAGCAGCCTGGCCAGGGACAATCAGCCCCAGCATTTT.

This clonotype was observed many times. J is TRBJ1-1 and V is TRBV7-9, with D uncertain. V gave up 1 base and J gave up 3 bases, with 9 bases separating them. Germline V gene lookup returns CDR1 SEHNR and CDR2 FQNEAQ (reference sequence). The length of the CDR3 is 14 residues. The DNA for the CDR3 is TGTGCCAGCAGCTTAGTTTCGGGAGACACTGAAGCTTTCTTT. Encoded protein: CASSLVSGDTEAFF.

This clonotype was detected ten times or more. The chain employs TRBV7-9 and TRBJ2-7, with D unclear. The CDR3 length is 14 residues. The V gene lost 5 bases and the J gene lost 4 bases, with 15 bases spanning the gap. Looked up from germline, CDR1 is SEHNR and CDR2 is FQNEAQ (reference sequence). The CDR3 DNA reads TGTGCCAGCAGCCCTGCGGATAAGCCTTACGAGCAGTACTTC. Amino acid sequence: CASSPADKPYEQYF.

This clonotype was recorded many times. The chain combines TRBV12-3 or TRBV12-4 with TRBJ2-5; the match to TRBD2 covers 11 bases. The junction had 9 bases not matched to a gene; V was cut back by 4 bases and J by 2 bases. The CDR3 consists of 17 residues. This chain's CDR3 is CASSSSQTSGDQETQYF. In DNA form, the CDR3 reads TGTGCCAGCAGTTCCTCACAGACTAGCGGGGATCAAGAGACCCAGTACTTC.

This clonotype was detected ten times or more. The rearrangement joins TRBV27 to TRBJ2-7, with D hard to call. The CDR3 has 11 amino acids. Germline CDR1 and CDR2: MNHEY and SMNVEV (reference sequence). The germline V and J ends were trimmed by 4 bases and 5 bases, with 6 bases remaining between them. Written as DNA, the CDR3 is TGTGCCAGCAGTTATGGTAACGAGCAGTACTTC. Encoded protein: CASSYGNEQYF.

This clonotype was detected a few times. The chain has TRBV20-1 and TRBJ1-2; D unclear. Trimming stripped 1 base from V and 6 bases from J, with 12 bases between. The CDR3 covers 13 residues. Germline lookup yields CDR1 DFQATT and CDR2 SNEGSKA (reference sequence). The CDR3 nucleotides read TGCAGTGCTAGAGCCCAGGTTCCTCATGGCTACACCTTC. It is translated as CSARAQVPHGYTF.

The V gene is TRBV29-1, the J gene TRBJ1-2; D is uncertain. V shed 7 bases and J shed 4 bases, with 10 bases lying between them. Germline CDR1 and CDR2: SQVTM and ANQGSEA. The CDR3 consists of 11 residues. The DNA of the CDR3 is TGCAGCGCCGGCAGGATCTATGGCTACACCTTC. Its protein product is CSAGRIYGYTF.

There are many counts of this clonotype. The gene calls are TRBV2 and TRBJ2-5; D is uncertain. This CDR3 is built from 13 residues. The germline V and J ends were trimmed by 8 bases and 1 base, with 11 bases remaining between them. Per the germline V gene, CDR1 is SNHLY and CDR2 is FYNNEI. Here the CDR3 DNA reads TGTGCCAGCCCCTCAGGAGTCCAAGAGACCCAGTACTTC. Its translation: CASPSGVQETQYF.

This clonotype came up many times. The chain carries TRBV12-3 or TRBV12-4 and TRBJ2-5; TRBD1 agrees at 10 bases. The CDR3 totals 15 residues. The ends lost 5 bases at V and 3 bases at J; junction bases unmatched: 6. The CDR3 region has the DNA TGTGCCAGCAGTCGGGGACAGGGGAGGGAAGAGACCCAGTACTTC. It specifies CASSRGQGREETQYF.